One sample yielded the 27 T cell receptor beta chains listed below, sequenced in a study of blood T cell repertoires in COVID-19 (dated by TCRdb to 2018 to 2021). Receptor amplification or capture employed the immunoSEQ multiplex PCR assay. The immuneACCESS repertoire file appears here via TCRdb, limited to in-frame rearrangements. These files lack a portion of the clones; in checked studies, under half of the deficit traces to unresolved V genes, and the cause of the others is not known. The sample table lists about 66,000 clones, approximately 82% of them with a count of one. Clones ranked in the top ten supply roughly 6.7% of the sample. Sequencing used peripheral blood. The receptor set was obtained from a man aged 55 to 70 with acute or convalescent COVID-19.

This sequence joins TRBV27 and TRBJ1-1; D possibly corresponds to TRBD1 (5 bases). The CDR3 contains 15 residues. CDR1 and CDR2 (germline): MNHEY, SMNVEV (reference sequence). Trimming removed 7 bases at V and 0 bases at J, with 15 bases between. CDR3 sequence: CASKPQGTMNTEAFF. CDR3 nucleotides: TGTGCCAGCAAACCCCAGGGCACAATGAACACTGAAGCTTTCTTT.

This sequence joins TRBV18 and TRBJ1-1; D call uncertain. This CDR3 region has 13 residues. Germline-derived CDR1 and CDR2 are KGHSH and LQKENI. Trimming pared 0 bases from V and 4 bases from J, leaving 6 bases between. This CDR3 reads CASSPPSTTEAFF. DNA of the CDR3: TGTGCCAGCTCACCACCGAGTACCACTGAAGCTTTCTTT.

The rearrangement joins TRBV7-8 to TRBJ1-3, with D maybe TRBD1 (5 bases). Between the trimmed V and J ends, which lost 0 bases and 8 bases, there was a span of 11 bases. The CDR3 totals 14 residues. Germline assignment: CDR1 SGHVS and CDR2 FQNEAQ. The CDR3 DNA is TGTGCCAGCAGCTTAGCCAGGGATGGGTACACCATATATTTT. Protein sequence: CASSLARDGYTIYF. Filled out from reference TRBV7-8 and TRBJ1-3, the complete variable domain reads GAGVSQSPRYKVAKRGQDVALRCDPISGHVSLFWYQQALGQGPEFLTYFQNEAQLDKSGLPSDRFFAERPEGSVSTLKIQRTQQEDSAVYLCASSLARDGYTIYFGEGSWLTVV.

This sequence joins TRBV10-3 and TRBJ1-3; tentative D call: TRBD1 (5 bases). V shed 6 bases and J shed 0 bases, with 6 bases lying between them. This CDR3 is built from 13 residues. Per germline, CDR1 ENHRY and CDR2 SYGVKD. The CDR3 here is CAIRDNSGNTIYF. The CDR3 DNA reads as TGTGCCATCAGGGACAACTCTGGAAACACCATATATTTT.

The rearrangement joins TRBV19 to TRBJ2-3; TRBD2 matches at 9 bases. The CDR3 is 15 residues long. The V gene's germline CDR1 is LNHDA and CDR2 SQIVND (reference sequence). The junction had 2 bases not matched to a gene; V was cut back by 2 bases and J by 2 bases. The CDR3 DNA is TGTGCCAGTAGTATACTAGCGGGGTTCACAGATACGCAGTATTTT. Protein: CASSILAGFTDTQYF.

The CDR3 nucleotides are TGTGCCAGCATACAGACAGGAGTGGGGGACACCTATGGCTACACCTTC. Translating it yields CASIQTGVGDTYGYTF. The V gene is TRBV2, the J gene TRBJ1-2, with D perhaps TRBD1 (6 bases). In germline, CDR1 is SNHLY, CDR2 FYNNEI. This CDR3 contains 16 residues. V was pared by 7 bases and J by 4 bases, with 22 bases between.

This clone was detected a few times. This chain joins TRBV7-9 and TRBJ1-3, with 8 bases aligning to TRBD1. Looked up from germline, CDR1 is SEHNR and CDR2 is FQNEAQ (reference sequence). Unmatched junction bases numbered 5, after V lost 4 bases and J lost 3 bases. The CDR3 loop spans 15 amino acids. CDR3 DNA: TGTGCCAGCAGCTCGGGACAGGCCGTTGGAAACACCATATATTTT. It is translated as CASSSGQAVGNTIYF.

In DNA form, the CDR3 reads TGTGCCAGTAGCCCAGGGCAGGGTGAAAAACTGTTTTTT. This sequence encodes CASSPGQGEKLFF. The chain joins TRBV19 to TRBJ1-4; D may be TRBD1 (5 bases). V was trimmed by 6 bases and J by 7 bases, leaving 12 bases between them. The CDR3 loop spans 13 amino acids. The V gene's germline CDR1 is LNHDA and CDR2 SQIVND (reference sequence).

The chain couples TRBV24-1 to TRBJ2-6, with D maybe TRBD1 (5 bases). Deletions cut 3 bases from V and 2 bases from J, with 13 bases between. Germline loops: CDR1 KGHDR, CDR2 SFDVKD. The CDR3 has 17 residues. CDR3 region: CATSDAATGTGANVLTF. CDR3 coding DNA: TGTGCCACCAGTGATGCTGCTACAGGTACTGGGGCCAACGTCCTGACTTTC.

This clone was detected only a few times. The chain is built from TRBV11-2 and TRBJ2-7, with 8 bases fitting TRBD1. After removal of 5 bases from V and 9 bases from J, the junction contained 6 bases not matched to a gene. There are 12 residues in the CDR3. Germline V lookup: CDR1 SGHAT, CDR2 FQNNGV. The CDR3 protein is CASSPGQGRQYV. DNA of the CDR3: TGTGCCAGCAGCCCCGGACAGGGAAGGCAGTACGTC.

The chain joins TRBV11-2 to TRBJ2-3, with a tentative D call TRBD2 (5 bases). Germline V gene sequence: CDR1 SGHAT, CDR2 FQNNGV. This CDR3 spans 16 amino acids. Trimming removed 1 base at V and 6 bases at J, with 17 bases between. The CDR3 sequence: CASSLASGKPGDTQYF. The CDR3, as DNA: TGTGCCAGCAGCTTAGCCTCCGGGAAACCTGGGGATACGCAGTATTTT.

The V gene is TRBV7-9, the J gene TRBJ2-5, with D hard to call. Trimming stripped 5 bases from V and 2 bases from J, with 12 bases between. Germline V gives CDR1 SEHNR, CDR2 FQNEAQ (reference sequence). The length of the CDR3 is 14 residues. CDR3 coding DNA: TGTGCCAGCAGCCCTCTGGCGGTACAAGAGACCCAGTACTTC. Protein sequence: CASSPLAVQETQYF.

V and J are TRBV12-3 or TRBV12-4 and TRBJ2-7; D gene unclear. Trimming cost V 2 bases and J 6 bases, with 11 bases left between them. The length of the CDR3 is 13 residues. The CDR3: CASSLFGESEQYV. The CDR3 nucleotides read TGTGCCAGCAGTTTATTTGGAGAGAGCGAGCAGTACGTC.

This clone was observed a handful of times. The V gene is TRBV30, the J gene TRBJ2-2; D might be TRBD2 (5 bases). V gave up 3 bases and J gave up 0 bases, with 11 bases separating them. CDR1 is GTSNPN, CDR2 SVGIG, per germline (reference sequence). The CDR3 runs to 15 residues. Here the CDR3 reads CAWRARGSNTGELFF. CDR3 nucleotide sequence: TGTGCCTGGAGGGCACGGGGATCGAACACCGGGGAGCTGTTTTTT.

The V and J genes are TRBV12-3 or TRBV12-4 and TRBJ1-1; the D is unclear. V lost 6 bases, J lost 1 base, and 9 bases lay in between. The CDR3 sequence is 13 residues long. CDR3 nucleotides: TGTGCCAGCAGCGAGTTTCCGAACACTGAAGCTTTCTTT. It specifies CASSEFPNTEAFF.

The chain combines TRBV7-2 with TRBJ1-3; a weak D match, TRBD1 (5 bases). This CDR3 comprises 13 residues. V dropped 7 bases and J dropped 4 bases, with 11 bases sitting between them. Per the germline V gene, CDR1 is SGHTA and CDR2 is FQGNSA. Here the CDR3 reads CASTRQSGNTIYF. DNA for the CDR3: TGTGCCAGCACCAGACAGTCCGGAAACACCATATATTTT.

The chain has TRBV29-1 and TRBJ2-3, with 10 bases aligning to TRBD2. CDR3 length: 16 residues. CDR1 is SQVTM and CDR2 is ANQGSEA in the germline V gene. With 4 bases clipped from V and 4 bases from J, the junction kept 11 bases outside the gene matches. In DNA form, the CDR3 reads TGCAGCGTTGGACTGGGTACTAGCGGGGTGGCAGATACGCAGTATTTT. Its protein is CSVGLGTSGVADTQYF.

The chain carries TRBV9 and TRBJ2-1, with a weak D call TRBD2 (6 bases). The germline gives CDR1 SGDLS, CDR2 YYNGEE. Deletions cut 4 bases from V and 10 bases from J, with 18 bases between. This CDR3 region has 14 residues. CDR3 region: CASSPRDRLGEQFF. The CDR3 bases are TGTGCCAGCAGCCCCCGGGACCGACTAGGCGAGCAGTTCTTC.

A few counts support this clone. Here the CDR3 reads CASSVQGMNTEAFF. The CDR3 bases are TGCGCCAGCAGCGTACAGGGCATGAACACTGAAGCTTTCTTT. V gene TRBV5-1 combines with J gene TRBJ1-1; the D gene is possibly TRBD1 (6 bases). There are 14 residues in the CDR3. Trimming took off 4 bases at V and 0 bases at J, with 10 bases between the two ends. From germline, CDR1 is SGHRS and CDR2 YFSETQ.

The chain combines TRBV7-9 with TRBJ1-1; D may be TRBD1 (6 bases). From germline, CDR1 is SEHNR and CDR2 FQNEAQ (reference sequence). This CDR3 contains 12 residues. V was clipped by 5 bases and J by 4 bases, with 8 bases between them. CDR3 amino acids: CASSPGATEAFF. The DNA of the CDR3 is TGTGCCAGCAGCCCAGGGGCCACTGAAGCTTTCTTT.

In its sample, this clone was seen a few times. This CDR3 reads CASSYLGGANYGYTF. DNA for the CDR3: TGTGCCAGCAGTTATTTAGGGGGAGCTAACTATGGCTACACCTTC. The gene calls are TRBV6-5 and TRBJ1-2; tentatively, D is TRBD1 (6 bases). Germline lookup yields CDR1 MNHEY and CDR2 SVGAGI. There are 15 residues in the CDR3. V lost 3 bases and J 0 bases, leaving 11 bases between the germline ends.

This clone came up once. The chain combines TRBV5-1 with TRBJ1-4, with 8 positions matching TRBD1. The CDR3 contains 14 residues. Germline-derived CDR1 and CDR2 are SGHRS and YFSETQ. J lost 6 bases, V lost 2 bases, and 3 bases had no gene match. The chain's CDR3 is CASSLLGQDEKLFF. The CDR3 region has the DNA TGCGCCAGCAGCTTACTGGGACAGGATGAAAAACTGTTTTTT.

The V gene is TRBV30, the J gene TRBJ1-4; D perhaps matches TRBD1 (6 bases). CDR1 is GTSNPN, CDR2 SVGIG, per germline (reference sequence). V lost 6 bases to trimming and J lost 2 bases, with 10 bases between them. The CDR3 totals 13 residues. The CDR3: CACERGTNEKLFF. In DNA form, the CDR3 reads TGTGCCTGCGAGAGGGGGACTAATGAAAAACTGTTTTTT.

The V call is TRBV5-8, the J call TRBJ2-2, with D possibly being TRBD2 (5 bases). The CDR3 sequence is 16 residues long. Looked up from germline, CDR1 is SGHTS and CDR2 is YDEGEE. The germline V and J ends were trimmed by 1 base and 5 bases, with 15 bases remaining between them. The CDR3 is CASSLRLTMTTGELFF. The DNA of the CDR3 is TGTGCCAGCAGCTTGCGACTAACCATGACGACCGGGGAGCTGTTTTTT.

The chain carries TRBV6-1 and TRBJ1-2; tentative D call: TRBD1 (5 bases). Trimming pared 5 bases from V and 1 base from J, leaving 14 bases between. Germline CDR1 reads MNHNS; CDR2 reads SASEGT. The CDR3 totals 15 residues. The CDR3 nucleotides read TGTGCCAGCAGTAAGGGAACAGGCCTTAACTATGGCTACACCTTC. Translation: CASSKGTGLNYGYTF.

The sample holds a few counts of this clone. This chain uses TRBV4-1 with TRBJ1-1; D gene ambiguous. Germline V gives CDR1 MGHRA, CDR2 YSYEKL. This CDR3 is 13 amino acids long. The V gene lost 2 bases and the J gene lost 1 base, with 5 bases spanning the gap. As DNA, the CDR3 is TGCGCCAGCAGCCAACAGGAGAACACTGAAGCTTTCTTT. This codes for CASSQQENTEAFF.

V gene TRBV7-9 combines with J gene TRBJ2-3; D not certain. V gave up 5 bases and J gave up 1 base, with 13 bases separating them. The CDR3 runs to 15 residues. Germline V gene lookup returns CDR1 SEHNR and CDR2 FQNEAQ (reference sequence). The CDR3, as DNA: TGTGCCAGCAGCCGCGACTTTTATCGCACAGATACGCAGTATTTT. It yields the protein CASSRDFYRTDTQYF.